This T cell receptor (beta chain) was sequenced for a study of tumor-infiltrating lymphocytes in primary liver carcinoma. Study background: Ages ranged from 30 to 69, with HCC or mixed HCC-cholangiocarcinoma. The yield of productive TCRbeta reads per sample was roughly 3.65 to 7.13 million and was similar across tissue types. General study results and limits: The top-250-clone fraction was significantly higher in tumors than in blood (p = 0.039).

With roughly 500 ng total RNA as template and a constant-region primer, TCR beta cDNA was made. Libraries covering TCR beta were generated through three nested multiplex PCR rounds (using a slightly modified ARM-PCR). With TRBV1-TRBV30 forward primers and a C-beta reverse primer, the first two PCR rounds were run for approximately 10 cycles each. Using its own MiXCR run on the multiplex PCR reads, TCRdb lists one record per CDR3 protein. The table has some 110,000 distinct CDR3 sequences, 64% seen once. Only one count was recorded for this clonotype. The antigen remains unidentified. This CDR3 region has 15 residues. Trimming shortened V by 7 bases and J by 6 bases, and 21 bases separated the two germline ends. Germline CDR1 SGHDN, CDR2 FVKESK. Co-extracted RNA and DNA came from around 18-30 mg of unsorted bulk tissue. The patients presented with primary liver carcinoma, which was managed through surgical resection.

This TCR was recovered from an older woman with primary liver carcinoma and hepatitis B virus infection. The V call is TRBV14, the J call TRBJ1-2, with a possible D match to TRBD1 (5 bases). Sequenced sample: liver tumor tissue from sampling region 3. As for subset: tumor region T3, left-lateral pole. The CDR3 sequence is CASILPGTLSHGYTF. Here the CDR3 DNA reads TGTGCCAGCATTCTTCCCGGGACGCTGTCCCATGGCTACACCTTC. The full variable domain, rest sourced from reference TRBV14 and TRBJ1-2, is EAGVTQFPSHSVIEKGQTVTLRCDPISGHDNLYWYRRVMGKEIKFLLHFVKESKQDESGMPNNRFLAERTGGTYSTLKVQPAELEDSGVYFCASILPGTLSHGYTFGSGTRLTVV.